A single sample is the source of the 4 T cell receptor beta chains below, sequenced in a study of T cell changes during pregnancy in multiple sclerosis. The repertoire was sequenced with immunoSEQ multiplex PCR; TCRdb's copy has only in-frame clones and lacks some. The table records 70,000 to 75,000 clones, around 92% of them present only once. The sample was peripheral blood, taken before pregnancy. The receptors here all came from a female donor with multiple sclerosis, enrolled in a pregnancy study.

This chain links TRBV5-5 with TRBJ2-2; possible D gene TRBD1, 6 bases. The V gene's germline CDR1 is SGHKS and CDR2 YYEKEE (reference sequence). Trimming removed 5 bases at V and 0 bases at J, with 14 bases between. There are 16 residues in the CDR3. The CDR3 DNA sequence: TGTGCCAGCAGTAAAACAGGGACGACGAACACCGGGGAGCTGTTTTTT. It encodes CASSKTGTTNTGELFF.

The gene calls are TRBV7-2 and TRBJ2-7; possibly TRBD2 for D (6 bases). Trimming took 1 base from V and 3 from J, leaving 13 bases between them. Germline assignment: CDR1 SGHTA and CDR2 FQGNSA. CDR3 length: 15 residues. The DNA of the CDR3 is TGTGCCAGCAGCTTAGGACTAGGCTCTTACTACGAGCAGTACTTC. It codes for CASSLGLGSYYEQYF.

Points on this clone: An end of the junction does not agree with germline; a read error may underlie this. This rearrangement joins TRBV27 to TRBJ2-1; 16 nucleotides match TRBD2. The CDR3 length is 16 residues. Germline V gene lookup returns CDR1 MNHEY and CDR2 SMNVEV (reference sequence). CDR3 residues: CASSPGLAGGLNGQFF. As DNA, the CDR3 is TGTGCCAGCAGTCCGGGACTAGCGGGAGGGCTTAATGGGCAGTTCTTC.

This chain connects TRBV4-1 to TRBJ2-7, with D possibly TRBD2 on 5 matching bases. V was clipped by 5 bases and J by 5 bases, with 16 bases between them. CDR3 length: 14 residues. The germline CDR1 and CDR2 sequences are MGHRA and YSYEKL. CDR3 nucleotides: TGCGCCAGCAGCTGGTCGGCCCATAGCGACGAGCAGTACTTC. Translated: CASSWSAHSDEQYF.